These 31 T cell receptor beta chains were sequenced from one sample in a study of response to subunit inactivated influenza vaccine. TCRdb recomputed calls from the RT-PCR reads with MiXCR, one row per CDR3 protein. Of hundreds of thousands of distinct CDR3 sequences listed, around 13% were seen once; the top ten hold 7.5% to 8%. The starting material was PBMCs from blood, obtained around two weeks before vaccination. The origin of the receptors is a man in his forties or fifties who received an inactivated influenza vaccine.

This clonotype was detected only a few times. The V call is TRBV28, the J call TRBJ1-3; tentatively, D is TRBD1 (6 bases). The CDR3 is made up of 15 amino acids. V gave up 3 bases and J gave up 4 bases, with 13 bases separating them. CDR1 is MDHEN and CDR2 is SYDVKM in the germline V gene. The CDR3 region has the DNA TGTGCCAGCAGTTTGCGTACAGGGTTAGGAAACACCATATATTTT. This encodes CASSLRTGLGNTIYF.

This clonotype was seen a handful of times. The rearrangement links TRBV3-1 to TRBJ2-2, with TRBD2 matching over 10 bases. Germline V gene lookup returns CDR1 LGHDT and CDR2 YNNKEL (reference sequence). The CDR3 length is 17 residues. V lost 4 bases and J lost 5; bases outside the gene matches: 10. The CDR3, as DNA: TGTGCCAGCAGCCCATTAGCGGGGGGCTATCGAACCGGGGAGCTGTTTTTT. This codes for CASSPLAGGYRTGELFF.

This chain uses TRBV18 with TRBJ1-2; possible D gene TRBD1, 6 bases. Germline V gives CDR1 KGHSH, CDR2 LQKENI. Deletions cut 3 bases from V and 7 bases from J, with 15 bases between. CDR3 length: 14 residues. This chain's CDR3 is CASSPPSGGVGYTF. DNA for the CDR3: TGTGCCAGCTCACCCCCATCGGGGGGCGTTGGCTACACCTTC.

This clonotype was observed a few times. The chain recombines TRBV20-1 with TRBJ2-2; the match to TRBD2 covers 7 bases. Trimming cost V 6 bases and J 4 bases; bases outside gene matches: 8. Germline V lookup: CDR1 DFQATT, CDR2 SNEGSKA (reference sequence). The CDR3 consists of 14 residues. The CDR3 nucleotides are TGCAGTGCCAAGGTCCGCGGGAGCACCGGGGAGCTGTTTTTT. The encoded protein is CSAKVRGSTGELFF.

This clonotype has at least ten counts. The chain employs TRBV4-3 and TRBJ1-2; D is ambiguous. The ends were cut back, 0 bases at V and 2 bases at J, with 7 bases in the middle. This CDR3 comprises 14 residues. Germline-derived CDR1 and CDR2 are LGHNA and YSLEER. The CDR3 here is CASSQEGRNYGYTF. Here the CDR3 DNA reads TGCGCCAGCAGCCAAGAGGGCCGGAACTATGGCTACACCTTC.

This clonotype has more than one count but fewer than ten. The rearrangement links TRBV29-1 to TRBJ2-7, with TRBD2 matching over 10 bases. After removal of 3 bases from V and 4 bases from J, the junction contained 6 bases not matched to a gene. This CDR3 is built from 14 residues. Germline-derived CDR1 and CDR2 are SQVTM and ANQGSEA. CDR3 DNA sequence: TGCAGCGTTGAGGGGGTAGCGGGAGGATACGAGCAGTACTTC. This codes for CSVEGVAGGYEQYF.

The V call is TRBV6-5, the J call TRBJ1-4; D is undetermined. Germline CDR1 is MNHEY and CDR2 is SVGAGI. The CDR3 covers 13 residues. V was cut by 10 bases and J by 0 bases, with 9 bases left in between. The CDR3 nucleotides read TGTGCCACCGGGTCCGCAACTAATGAAAAACTGTTTTTT. This translates into CATGSATNEKLFF.

This chain links TRBV7-2 with TRBJ2-1; D is undetermined. Deletions cut 5 bases from V and 8 bases from J, with 10 bases between. The CDR3 sequence is 12 residues long. Germline V CDR1 and CDR2: SGHTA, FQGNSA. This CDR3 reads CASSPGLHEQFF. CDR3 DNA: TGTGCCAGCAGCCCCGGCTTGCATGAGCAGTTCTTC.

Ten or more counts support this clonotype. The chain joins TRBV28 to TRBJ2-3, with unresolved D. CDR1 MDHEN and CDR2 SYDVKM come from the germline V gene. The V and J ends lost 10 bases and 2 bases respectively, with 10 bases between them. The CDR3 is 12 residues long. The CDR3 spells CATWGSTDTQYF. DNA of the CDR3: TGTGCCACATGGGGATCCACAGATACGCAGTATTTT.

This clonotype occurred a few times. The rearrangement uses TRBV7-9 and TRBJ1-6; TRBD1 matches 9 bases. The V and J ends lost 2 bases and 7 bases, in that order; junction bases with no gene match: 6. Germline V gene data show CDR1 as SEHNR and CDR2 as FQNEAQ (reference sequence). CDR3 length: 16 residues. The CDR3 here is CASSLTGGFGNSPLHF. The DNA of the CDR3 is TGTGCCAGCAGCTTAACAGGGGGCTTCGGGAATTCACCCCTCCACTTT.

Many counts were recorded for this clonotype. J is TRBJ2-2 and V is TRBV11-2; D remains ambiguous. With 5 bases removed from V and 10 bases from J, the gap between germline ends came to 20 bases. The germline V gene has CDR1 SGHAT and CDR2 FQNNGV. The CDR3 spans 15 residues. The CDR3 DNA sequence: TGTGCCAGCAGCCCCAATTTAGACCCAAGCGTGGAGCTGTTTTTT. It encodes CASSPNLDPSVELFF.

This clonotype has only a few counts. This chain uses TRBV6-5 with TRBJ2-5; possibly TRBD1 or TRBD2 for D (5 bases each). In germline, CDR1 is MNHEY, CDR2 SVGAGI. The V and J ends lost 2 bases and 5 bases respectively, with 18 bases between them. The CDR3 contains 16 residues. The CDR3 DNA follows: TGTGCCAGCAGTTACCATGGACTCAGGGCGGTGGAGACCCAGTACTTC. This codes for CASSYHGLRAVETQYF.

Notes on this clonotype: Relative to the germline gene, one junction end is altered; a read error may explain this. The CDR3 region has the DNA TGCGCCGGCAGCTTGGCCCGGAACTCAGCGGGAAATGAGCAGTTCTTC. It is translated as CAGSLARNSAGNEQFF. The V and J genes are TRBV5-1 and TRBJ2-1, with TRBD2 matching 7 bases. CDR3 length: 16 residues. CDR1 and CDR2 (germline): SGHRS, YFSETQ.

This rearrangement joins TRBV7-2 to TRBJ2-7; D assignment may be TRBD1 or TRBD2 (5 bases each). Trimming removed 7 bases at V and 0 bases at J, with 10 bases between. Germline CDR1 and CDR2: SGHTA and FQGNSA. The CDR3 loop spans 13 amino acids. The CDR3 DNA sequence: TGTGCCAGCACTTGGGGGAGCTCCTACGAGCAGTACTTC. It yields the protein CASTWGSSYEQYF. The whole variable domain, remainder taken from reference TRBV7-2 and TRBJ2-7, is GAGVSQSPSNKVTEKGKDVELRCDPISGHTALYWYRQSLGQGLEFLIYFQGNSAPDKSGLPSDRFSAERTGGSVSTLTIQRTQQEDSAVYLCASTWGSSYEQYFGPGTRLTVT.

This clonotype was seen a few times. CDR3 sequence: CASSDPGTYRRNEQFF. The CDR3 region has the DNA TGTGCCAGCAGTGATCCCGGGACATATAGAAGGAATGAGCAGTTCTTC. This chain links TRBV25-1 with TRBJ2-1, with TRBD1 as a possible D gene (6 bases). CDR3 length equals 16 residues. Trimming took 3 bases from V and 7 from J, leaving 19 bases between them. The germline gives CDR1 MGHDK, CDR2 SYGVNS.

Ten or more counts support this clonotype. The chain employs TRBV28 and TRBJ2-1, with D possibly TRBD2 on 5 matching bases. The germline V gene has CDR1 MDHEN and CDR2 SYDVKM. V lost 6 bases to trimming and J lost 7 bases, with 10 bases between them. The CDR3 spans 12 residues. CDR3 nucleotide sequence: TGTGCCAGCAGCCTCGGGATAAATGAGCAGTTCTTC. The encoded protein is CASSLGINEQFF.

In DNA form, the CDR3 reads TGTGCCAGCAGCCAAGTAGGGGTTGCCCAGTACTTC. As protein: CASSQVGVAQYF. V is TRBV14 and J is TRBJ2-5; TRBD1 is a possible D gene (5 bases). CDR3 length equals 12 residues. The ends were cut back, 1 base at V and 9 bases at J, with 9 bases in the middle. Germline assignment: CDR1 SGHDN and CDR2 FVKESK.

In its sample, this clonotype was seen a few times. The CDR3 nucleotides are TGTGCCAGCAGCCAAAGGATGCTTCTCACTGAAGCTTTCTTT. This sequence encodes CASSQRMLLTEAFF. The chain combines TRBV14 with TRBJ1-1; the D is unclear. Germline assignment: CDR1 SGHDN and CDR2 FVKESK. CDR3 length equals 14 residues. Trimming removed 2 bases at V and 4 bases at J, with 11 bases between. The whole variable domain, remainder taken from reference TRBV14 and TRBJ1-1, is EAGVTQFPSHSVIEKGQTVTLRCDPISGHDNLYWYRRVMGKEIKFLLHFVKESKQDESGMPNNRFLAERTGGTYSTLKVQPAELEDSGVYFCASSQRMLLTEAFFGQGTRLTVV.

This clonotype has a handful of counts. The chain joins TRBV29-1 to TRBJ2-2, with TRBD1 identical over 11 bases. CDR3 size: 17 residues. CDR1 is SQVTM and CDR2 is ANQGSEA in the germline V gene. After removal of 0 bases from V and 4 bases from J, the junction contained 7 bases not matched to a gene. CDR3 in DNA: TGCAGCGTTGAAGATCGGGACAGGGGGTTGAGCACCGGGGAGCTGTTTTTT. This codes for CSVEDRDRGLSTGELFF.

This clonotype came up a few times. The chain joins TRBV29-1 to TRBJ2-7; D is ambiguous. CDR3 length: 11 amino acids. V lost 1 base to trimming and J lost 3 bases, with 4 bases between them. The germline CDR1 and CDR2 sequences are SQVTM and ANQGSEA. CDR3 amino acids: CSVEAGYEQYF. CDR3 DNA sequence: TGCAGCGTTGAAGCTGGCTACGAGCAGTACTTC.

This clonotype was detected many times. The chain links TRBV5-5 to TRBJ1-5; D is perhaps TRBD1 (5 bases). Germline loops: CDR1 SGHKS, CDR2 YYEKEE (reference sequence). The CDR3 is 15 residues long. V was shortened by 4 bases and J by 1 base, with 12 bases between the two germline ends. CDR3: CASSPGKTSNQPQHF. As DNA, the CDR3 is TGTGCCAGCAGCCCAGGGAAGACAAGCAATCAGCCCCAGCATTTT.

This clonotype has just a few counts. V usage is TRBV20-1 and J usage is TRBJ2-7; D remains unclear. CDR1 is DFQATT, CDR2 SNEGSKA, per germline (reference sequence). V lost 6 bases to trimming and J lost 5 bases, with 17 bases between them. CDR3 length: 13 amino acids. CDR3 in amino acids: CSATIYTAHEQYF. The CDR3 DNA follows: TGCAGTGCCACGATATACACCGCCCACGAGCAGTACTTC.

This clonotype has only a few counts. This chain links TRBV20-1 with TRBJ2-1; perhaps TRBD2 as D (6 bases). The germline gives CDR1 DFQATT, CDR2 SNEGSKA (reference sequence). The CDR3 totals 12 residues. Trimming took off 7 bases at V and 9 bases at J, with 16 bases between the two ends. CDR3 sequence: CSGETSLAEQFF. The CDR3 coding sequence is TGCAGTGGCGAAACTAGCCTAGCTGAGCAGTTCTTC.

About this clonotype: At one of its ends the junction is not consistent with the germline gene, which may arise from a read error. In nucleotides, the CDR3 is TGTGCCAGCAGCCGGACAGGGCCGGCGGAGACCCAATACTTC. Protein product: CASSRTGPAETQYF. This chain uses TRBV7-8 with TRBJ2-5; TRBD1 aligns across 8 bases. This CDR3 comprises 14 residues. Looked up from germline, CDR1 is SGHVS and CDR2 is FQNEAQ.

This clonotype has just a few counts. The chain is built from TRBV20-1 and TRBJ2-5; D is perhaps TRBD2 (6 bases). This CDR3 region has 13 residues. Trimming took 6 bases from V and 1 from J, leaving 12 bases between them. Germline V lookup: CDR1 DFQATT, CDR2 SNEGSKA (reference sequence). CDR3 bases: TGCAGTGCACCCTGGCGGGGCCAAGAGACCCAGTACTTC. Translation gives CSAPWRGQETQYF.

The V and J genes are TRBV2 and TRBJ2-2; 12 bases are a match to TRBD2. Germline V gives CDR1 SNHLY, CDR2 FYNNEI. The J segment lost 4 bases and the V segment lost 4 bases, leaving 4 bases of the junction unmatched. The CDR3 contains 16 residues. DNA for the CDR3: TGTGCCAGCAGTGTGACGACTAGCGGGAGCACCGGGGAGCTGTTTTTT. The encoded protein is CASSVTTSGSTGELFF.

V and J are TRBV11-1 and TRBJ1-4, with D unresolved. CDR3 length: 19 residues. V lost 4 bases and J 10 bases, leaving 31 bases between the germline ends. The germline V gene has CDR1 SGHAT and CDR2 FQDESV (reference sequence). This CDR3 reads CASSSTNAGSTRGRRKLFF. The CDR3 DNA follows: TGTGCCAGCAGCTCCACCAACGCTGGATCGACAAGAGGGAGACGAAAACTGTTTTTT. The full variable domain, rest sourced from reference TRBV11-1 and TRBJ1-4, is EAEVAQSPRYKITEKSQAVAFWCDPISGHATLYWYRQILGQGPELLVQFQDESVVDDSQLPKDRFSAERLKGVDSTLKIQPAELGDSAMYLCASSSTNAGSTRGRRKLFFGSGTQLSVL.

This clonotype was recorded at least ten times. The chain recombines TRBV12-3 or TRBV12-4 with TRBJ1-6; the D gene is possibly TRBD1 (6 bases). Trimming left V 3 bases short and J 8 bases short, with 14 bases between. The CDR3 totals 15 residues. The CDR3 region is CASSFGRGKDSPLHF. CDR3 DNA sequence: TGTGCCAGCAGTTTTGGCAGGGGAAAGGATTCACCCCTCCACTTT.

This clonotype was recorded a few times. The V and J genes are TRBV5-1 and TRBJ2-7; 7 bases match TRBD1. CDR3 length equals 15 residues. The junction had 7 bases not matched to a gene; V was cut back by 4 bases and J by 0 bases. Germline assignment: CDR1 SGHRS and CDR2 YFSETQ. The CDR3 sequence: CASSTGQRNSYEQYF. CDR3 sequence (DNA): TGCGCCAGCAGCACGGGACAGCGGAACTCCTACGAGCAGTACTTC.

In this sample, this clonotype turned up a few times. The V and J genes are TRBV20-1 and TRBJ2-5, with unresolved D. Germline V gene lookup returns CDR1 DFQATT and CDR2 SNEGSKA (reference sequence). V was clipped by 5 bases and J by 1 base, with 11 bases between them. This CDR3 region has 13 residues. The CDR3 DNA reads as TGCAGTGCTGCTTTCCAGATCCAAGAGACCCAGTACTTC. Amino acids: CSAAFQIQETQYF.

The chain has TRBV6-1 and TRBJ2-4, with D perhaps TRBD2 (6 bases). The CDR3 covers 16 residues. V gave up 6 bases and J gave up 3 bases, with 18 bases separating them. Germline loops: CDR1 MNHNS, CDR2 SASEGT. The CDR3 here is CASSPSMAGLKNIQYF. In DNA form, the CDR3 reads TGTGCCAGCAGCCCCTCCATGGCGGGGCTCAAAAACATTCAGTACTTC.